One TCR beta chain is described in this entry. The antigen is unknown. Unmatched junction bases numbered 9, after V lost 0 bases and J lost 0 bases. CDR3 length: 20 residues. The germline V gene has CDR1 MNHEY and CDR2 SVGEGT. The data were obtained in a study of T cell repertoires in cytomegalovirus infection. Study details: Alongside well-studied HLA-B-restricted CMV epitopes, recently identified HLA-C-restricted CMV epitopes were also used.

The study's findings and limits: HLA-C-restricted CMV clonotypes gave the most frequent clonotype in two of eight donors.

In TCRdb, the reads were re-called with MiXCR into one record per CDR3 protein. The repertoire holds about 920,000 distinct CDR3 sequences, with approximately 30% as singletons. The source of this sequence is a human donor in good health (CMV status not recorded). Some clones in this sample may be carry-over from other donors' samples. The V and J genes are TRBV6-2 or TRBV6-3 and TRBJ2-1; 12 bases are shared with TRBD2. Sequencing used cultured CD8+ T cells from PBMCs, obtained from culture after CMV antigen stimulation. CDR3 protein: CASSYSTVTSGGSSYNEQFF. CDR3 DNA sequence: TGTGCCAGCAGTTACTCGACCGTGACTAGCGGGGGAAGCTCCTACAATGAGCAGTTCTTC.